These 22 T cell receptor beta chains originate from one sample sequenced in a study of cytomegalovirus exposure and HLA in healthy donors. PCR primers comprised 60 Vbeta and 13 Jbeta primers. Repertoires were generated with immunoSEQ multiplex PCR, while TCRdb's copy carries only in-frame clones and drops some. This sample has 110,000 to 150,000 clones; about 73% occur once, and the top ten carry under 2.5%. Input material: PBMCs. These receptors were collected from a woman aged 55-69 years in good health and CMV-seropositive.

The chain's CDR3 is CASSVGWGTGDQETQYF. The CDR3 region has the DNA TGTGCCAGCAGCGTAGGCTGGGGTACAGGCGATCAAGAGACCCAGTACTTC. The chain uses TRBV9 and TRBJ2-5; D perhaps matches TRBD1 (5 bases). The CDR3 has 17 amino acids. V was pared by 0 bases and J by 2 bases, with 17 bases between. Germline V gene data show CDR1 as SGDLS and CDR2 as YYNGEE. Supplemented by reference TRBV9 and TRBJ2-5, the full variable domain reads DSGVTQTPKHLITATGQRVTLRCSPRSGDLSVYWYQQSLDQGLQFLIQYYNGEERAKGNILERFSAQQFPDLHSELNLSSLELGDSALYFCASSVGWGTGDQETQYFGPGTRLLVL.

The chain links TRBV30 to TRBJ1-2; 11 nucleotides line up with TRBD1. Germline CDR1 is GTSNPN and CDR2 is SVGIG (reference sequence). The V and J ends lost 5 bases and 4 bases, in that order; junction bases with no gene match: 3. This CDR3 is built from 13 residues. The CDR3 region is CAWAGQGVYGYTF. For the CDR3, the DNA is TGTGCCTGGGCGGGACAGGGGGTCTATGGCTACACCTTC.

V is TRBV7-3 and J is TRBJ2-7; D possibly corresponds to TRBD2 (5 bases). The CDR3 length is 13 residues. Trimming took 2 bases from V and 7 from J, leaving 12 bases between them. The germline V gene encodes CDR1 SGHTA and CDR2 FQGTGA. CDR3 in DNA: TGTGCCAGCAGCTTAGTAGGTGGCGGGGAGCAGTACTTC. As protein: CASSLVGGGEQYF.

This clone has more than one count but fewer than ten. The CDR3 DNA reads TGCAGCGTGTTAACAGGGACTAGCGGGAGACTAGGCGAGCAGTACTTC. Its translation: CSVLTGTSGRLGEQYF. The chain is built from TRBV29-1 and TRBJ2-7, with 14 bases matching TRBD2. Germline lookup yields CDR1 SQVTM and CDR2 ANQGSEA. The CDR3 spans 16 residues. Germline trimming cut 6 bases from V and 6 bases from J; bases unmatched to any gene: 13.

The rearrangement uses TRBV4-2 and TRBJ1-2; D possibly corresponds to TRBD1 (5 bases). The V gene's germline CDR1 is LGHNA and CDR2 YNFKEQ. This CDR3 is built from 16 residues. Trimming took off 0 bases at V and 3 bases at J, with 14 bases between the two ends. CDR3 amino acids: CASSQDRRGVDYGYTF. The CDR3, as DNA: TGTGCCAGCAGCCAAGATAGGCGGGGGGTGGACTATGGCTACACCTTC.

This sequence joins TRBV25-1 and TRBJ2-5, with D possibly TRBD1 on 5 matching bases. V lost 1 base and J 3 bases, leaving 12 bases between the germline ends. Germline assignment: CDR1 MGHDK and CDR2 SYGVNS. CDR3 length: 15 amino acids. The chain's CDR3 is CASSEWALDKETQYF. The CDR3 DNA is TGTGCCAGCAGTGAATGGGCGTTGGACAAAGAGACCCAGTACTTC. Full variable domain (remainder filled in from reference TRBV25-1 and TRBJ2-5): EADIYQTPRYLVIGTGKKITLECSQTMGHDKMYWYQQDPGMELHLIHYSYGVNSTEKGDLSSESTVSRIRTEHFPLTLESARPSHTSQYLCASSEWALDKETQYFGPGTRLLVL.

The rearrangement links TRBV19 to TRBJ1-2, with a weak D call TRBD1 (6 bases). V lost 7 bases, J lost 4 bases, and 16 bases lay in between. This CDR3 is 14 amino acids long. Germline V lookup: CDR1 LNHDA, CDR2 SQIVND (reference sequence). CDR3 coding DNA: TGTGCCAGTACCACTGACAGGAGAGGCTATGGCTACACCTTC. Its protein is CASTTDRRGYGYTF.

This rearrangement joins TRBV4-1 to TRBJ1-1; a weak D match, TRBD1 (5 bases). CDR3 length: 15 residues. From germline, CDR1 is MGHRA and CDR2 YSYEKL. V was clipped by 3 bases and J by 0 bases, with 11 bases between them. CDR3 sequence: CASSQGQSMNTEAFF. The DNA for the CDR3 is TGCGCCAGCAGCCAGGGGCAGTCCATGAACACTGAAGCTTTCTTT.

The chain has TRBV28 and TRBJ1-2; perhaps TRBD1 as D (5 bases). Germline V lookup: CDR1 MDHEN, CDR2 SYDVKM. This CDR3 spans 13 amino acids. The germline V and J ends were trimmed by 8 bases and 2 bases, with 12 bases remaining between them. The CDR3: CASRGGPNYGYTF. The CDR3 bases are TGTGCCAGCCGGGGGGGACCAAACTATGGCTACACCTTC.

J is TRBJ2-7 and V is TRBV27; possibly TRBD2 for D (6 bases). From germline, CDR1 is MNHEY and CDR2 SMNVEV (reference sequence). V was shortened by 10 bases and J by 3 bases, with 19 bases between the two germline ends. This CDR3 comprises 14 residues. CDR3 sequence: CATHRGWGDYEQYF. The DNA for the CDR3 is TGTGCCACCCACCGGGGGTGGGGGGACTACGAGCAGTACTTC.

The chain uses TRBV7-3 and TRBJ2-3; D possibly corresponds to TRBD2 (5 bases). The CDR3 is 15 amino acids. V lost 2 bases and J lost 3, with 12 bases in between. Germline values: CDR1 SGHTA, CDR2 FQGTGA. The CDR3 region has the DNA TGTGCCAGCAGCTTATCGGGGTCCCTAACAGATACGCAGTATTTT. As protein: CASSLSGSLTDTQYF.

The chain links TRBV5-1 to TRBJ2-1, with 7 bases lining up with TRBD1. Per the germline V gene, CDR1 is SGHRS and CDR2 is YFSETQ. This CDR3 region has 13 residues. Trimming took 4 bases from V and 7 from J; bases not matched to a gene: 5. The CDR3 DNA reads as TGCGCCAGCAGCGACAGGGTTGAGAATGAGCAGTTCTTC. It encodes CASSDRVENEQFF.

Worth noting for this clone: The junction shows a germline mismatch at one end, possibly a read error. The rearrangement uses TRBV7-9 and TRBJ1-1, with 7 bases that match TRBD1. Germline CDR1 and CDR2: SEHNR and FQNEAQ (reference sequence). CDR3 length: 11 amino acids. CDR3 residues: CASSVDRECGF. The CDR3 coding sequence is TGTGCCAGCAGCGTAGACAGGGAGTGTGGATTT.

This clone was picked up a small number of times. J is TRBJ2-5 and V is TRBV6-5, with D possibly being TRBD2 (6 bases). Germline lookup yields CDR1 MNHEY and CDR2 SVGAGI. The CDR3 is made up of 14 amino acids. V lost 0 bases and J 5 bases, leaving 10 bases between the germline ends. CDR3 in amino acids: CASSYSSGGETQYF. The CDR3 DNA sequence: TGTGCCAGCAGTTACTCGTCTGGAGGGGAGACCCAGTACTTC.

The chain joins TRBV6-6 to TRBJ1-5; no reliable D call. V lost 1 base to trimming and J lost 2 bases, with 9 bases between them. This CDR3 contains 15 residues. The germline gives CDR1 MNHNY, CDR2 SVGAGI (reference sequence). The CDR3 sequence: CASSYLSSGNQPQHF. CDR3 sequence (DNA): TGTGCCAGCAGTTACTTATCGTCGGGCAATCAGCCCCAGCATTTT.

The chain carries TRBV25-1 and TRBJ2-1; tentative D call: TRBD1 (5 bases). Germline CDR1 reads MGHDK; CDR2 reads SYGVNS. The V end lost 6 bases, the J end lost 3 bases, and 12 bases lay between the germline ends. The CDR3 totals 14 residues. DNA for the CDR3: TGTGCCAGCAGAGAGTCCCAGGGCTACAATGAGCAGTTCTTC. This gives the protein CASRESQGYNEQFF.

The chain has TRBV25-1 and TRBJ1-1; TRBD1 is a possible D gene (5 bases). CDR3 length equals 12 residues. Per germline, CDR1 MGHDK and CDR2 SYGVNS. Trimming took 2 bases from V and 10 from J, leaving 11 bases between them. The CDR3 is CASSEGSRGAFF. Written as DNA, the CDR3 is TGTGCCAGCAGTGAAGGTAGTAGGGGAGCTTTCTTT. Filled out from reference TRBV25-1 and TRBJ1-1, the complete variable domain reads EADIYQTPRYLVIGTGKKITLECSQTMGHDKMYWYQQDPGMELHLIHYSYGVNSTEKGDLSSESTVSRIRTEHFPLTLESARPSHTSQYLCASSEGSRGAFFGQGTRLTVV.

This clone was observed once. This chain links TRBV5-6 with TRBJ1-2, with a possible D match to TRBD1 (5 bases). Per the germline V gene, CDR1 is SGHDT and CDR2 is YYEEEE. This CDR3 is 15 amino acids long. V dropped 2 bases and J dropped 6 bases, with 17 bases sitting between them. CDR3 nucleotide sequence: TGTGCCAGCAGCTTAAGACAGCTCGCTTATGATGGCTACACCTTC. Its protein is CASSLRQLAYDGYTF.

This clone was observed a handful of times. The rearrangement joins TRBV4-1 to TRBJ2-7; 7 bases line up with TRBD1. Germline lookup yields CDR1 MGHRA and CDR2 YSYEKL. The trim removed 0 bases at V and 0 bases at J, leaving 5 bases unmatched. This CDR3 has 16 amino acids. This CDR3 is CASSQDQGTASYEQYF. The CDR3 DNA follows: TGCGCCAGCAGCCAAGATCAGGGGACAGCCTCCTACGAGCAGTACTTC.

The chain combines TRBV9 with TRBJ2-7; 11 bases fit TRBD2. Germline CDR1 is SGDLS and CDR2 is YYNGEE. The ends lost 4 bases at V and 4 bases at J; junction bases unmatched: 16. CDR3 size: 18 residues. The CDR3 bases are TGTGCCAGCAGCCCCTCACCCGATATTAGCGGGAGGGCGTACGAGCAGTACTTC. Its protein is CASSPSPDISGRAYEQYF.

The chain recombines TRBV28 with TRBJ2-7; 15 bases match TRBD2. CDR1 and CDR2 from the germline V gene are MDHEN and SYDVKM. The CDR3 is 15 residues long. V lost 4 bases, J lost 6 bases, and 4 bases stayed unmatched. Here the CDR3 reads CASSSPGLAGGEQYF. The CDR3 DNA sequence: TGTGCCAGCAGTTCACCGGGACTAGCGGGAGGCGAGCAGTACTTC.

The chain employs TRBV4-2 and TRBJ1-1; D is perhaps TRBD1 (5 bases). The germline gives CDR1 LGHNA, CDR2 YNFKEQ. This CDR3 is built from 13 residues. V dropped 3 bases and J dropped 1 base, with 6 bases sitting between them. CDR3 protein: CASSQTENTEAFF. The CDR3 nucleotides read TGTGCCAGCAGCCAGACAGAGAACACTGAAGCTTTCTTT.